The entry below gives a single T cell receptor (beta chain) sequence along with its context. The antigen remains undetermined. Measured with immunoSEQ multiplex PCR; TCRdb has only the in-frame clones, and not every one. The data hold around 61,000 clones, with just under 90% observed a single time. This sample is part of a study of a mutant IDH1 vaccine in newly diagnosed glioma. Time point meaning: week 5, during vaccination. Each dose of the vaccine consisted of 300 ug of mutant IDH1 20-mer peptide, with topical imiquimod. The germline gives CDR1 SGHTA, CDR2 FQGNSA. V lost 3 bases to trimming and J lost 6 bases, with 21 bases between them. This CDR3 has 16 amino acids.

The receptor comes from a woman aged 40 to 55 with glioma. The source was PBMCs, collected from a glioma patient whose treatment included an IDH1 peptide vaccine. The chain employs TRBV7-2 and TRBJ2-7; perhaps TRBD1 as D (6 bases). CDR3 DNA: TGTGCCAGCAGCTTCGTCTTAGGCCCGACAGGTTCCGAGCAGTACTTC. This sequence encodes CASSFVLGPTGSEQYF.